The 5 T cell receptor beta chains presented below share a single source sample, sequenced in a study of T cell responses to AZD1222 COVID-19 vaccine. Clones were read by immunoSEQ multiplex PCR, and TCRdb kept only the in-frame ones, dropping some. This sample yields about 180,000 clones, of which 75% to 90% are seen a single time; around 3% belongs to the top ten. Source: peripheral blood, taken on day 0 of AZD1222 vaccination. Receptor source: an adult in good health.

This clone has only one observation. This chain uses TRBV13 with TRBJ2-2; a possible D gene is TRBD1 (6 bases). The germline V gene has CDR1 PRHDT and CDR2 FYEKMQ (reference sequence). The V gene lost 1 base and the J gene lost 1 base, with 10 bases spanning the gap. This CDR3 has 16 amino acids. The chain's CDR3 is CASSLEAGVNTGELFF. CDR3 coding DNA: TGTGCCAGCAGCTTAGAGGCAGGGGTGAACACCGGGGAGCTGTTTTTT.

The CDR3 sequence is CAISESGVGKLFF. The CDR3, as DNA: TGTGCCATCAGTGAGTCCGGGGTTGGAAAACTGTTTTTT. The V gene is TRBV10-3, the J gene TRBJ1-4; D is uncertain. The CDR3 consists of 13 residues. CDR1 and CDR2 (germline): ENHRY, SYGVKD. V lost 0 bases to trimming and J lost 10 bases, with 9 bases between them.

The chain couples TRBV7-9 to TRBJ2-1, with 13 bases lining up with TRBD2. This CDR3 contains 15 residues. CDR1 and CDR2 (germline): SEHNR, FQNEAQ (reference sequence). The junction had 5 bases not matched to a gene; V was cut back by 5 bases and J by 7 bases. The CDR3 is CASSRTSGSWNEQFF. CDR3 DNA sequence: TGTGCCAGCAGCCGGACTAGCGGGAGCTGGAATGAGCAGTTCTTC.

The chain recombines TRBV18 with TRBJ2-5; TRBD2 might be the D (5 bases). The CDR3 is made up of 15 amino acids. V lost 0 bases and J lost 7, with 15 bases in between. Germline V gene data show CDR1 as KGHSH and CDR2 as LQKENI. The DNA for the CDR3 is TGTGCCAGCTCACCACCCTCCCCGGGGAAAGGGACCCAGTACTTC. This gives the protein CASSPPSPGKGTQYF.

This clone was recorded once. The gene calls are TRBV25-1 and TRBJ2-2; TRBD1 is a possible D gene (5 bases). CDR1 and CDR2 (germline): MGHDK, SYGVNS. CDR3 length: 13 amino acids. V lost 0 bases and J lost 6, with 5 bases in between. CDR3 sequence (DNA): TGTGCCAGCAGTGAATACAGGGCCGGGGAGCTGTTTTTT. Translation: CASSEYRAGELFF.